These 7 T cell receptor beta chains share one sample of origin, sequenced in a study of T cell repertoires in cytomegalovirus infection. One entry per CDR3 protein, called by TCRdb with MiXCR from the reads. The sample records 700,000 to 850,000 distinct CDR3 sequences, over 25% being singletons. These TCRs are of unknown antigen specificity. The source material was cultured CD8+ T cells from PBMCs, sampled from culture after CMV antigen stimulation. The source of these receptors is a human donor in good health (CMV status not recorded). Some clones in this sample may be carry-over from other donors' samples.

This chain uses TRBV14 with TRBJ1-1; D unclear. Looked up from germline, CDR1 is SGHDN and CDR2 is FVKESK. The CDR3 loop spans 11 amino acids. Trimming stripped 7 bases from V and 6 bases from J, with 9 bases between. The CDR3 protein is CASKGHSEAFF. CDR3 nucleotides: TGTGCCAGCAAAGGCCACTCTGAAGCTTTCTTT.

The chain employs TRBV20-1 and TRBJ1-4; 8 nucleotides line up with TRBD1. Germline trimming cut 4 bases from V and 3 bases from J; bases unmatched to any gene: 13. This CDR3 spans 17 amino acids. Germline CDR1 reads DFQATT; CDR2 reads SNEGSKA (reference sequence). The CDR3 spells CSATPYRGLRSNEKLFF. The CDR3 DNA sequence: TGCAGTGCTACCCCCTACAGGGGGTTAAGGTCTAATGAAAAACTGTTTTTT.

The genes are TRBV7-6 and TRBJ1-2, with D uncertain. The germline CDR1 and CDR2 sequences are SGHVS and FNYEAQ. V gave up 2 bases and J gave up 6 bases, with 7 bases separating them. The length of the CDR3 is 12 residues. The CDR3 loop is CASSLKFDGYTF. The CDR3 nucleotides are TGTGCCAGCAGCTTAAAATTTGATGGCTACACCTTC. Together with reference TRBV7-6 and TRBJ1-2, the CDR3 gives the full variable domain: GAGVSQSPRYKVTKRGQDVALRCDPISGHVSLYWYRQALGQGPEFLTYFNYEAQQDKSGLPNDRFSAERPEGSISTLTIQRTEQRDSAMYRCASSLKFDGYTFGSGTRLTVV.

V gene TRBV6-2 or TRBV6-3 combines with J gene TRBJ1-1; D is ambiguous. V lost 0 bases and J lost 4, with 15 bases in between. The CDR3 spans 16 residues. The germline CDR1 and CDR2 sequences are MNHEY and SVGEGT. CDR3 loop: CASSYSGVGGGTEAFF. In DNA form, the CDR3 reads TGTGCCAGCAGTTACTCCGGGGTGGGCGGCGGCACTGAAGCTTTCTTT.

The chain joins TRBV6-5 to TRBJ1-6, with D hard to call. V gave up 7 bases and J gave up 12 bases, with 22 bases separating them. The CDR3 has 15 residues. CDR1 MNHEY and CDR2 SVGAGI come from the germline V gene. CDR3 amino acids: CASMLSRGLDGPLHF. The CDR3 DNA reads TGTGCCAGCATGCTATCCCGAGGACTGGATGGACCCCTCCACTTT.

DNA of the CDR3: TGTGCCAGCAGCGTATCTTTAATGGACACCCAGGGCCCAGATACGCAGTATTTT. Protein sequence: CASSVSLMDTQGPDTQYF. The chain employs TRBV6-2 or TRBV6-3 and TRBJ2-3; D is perhaps TRBD1 (5 bases). V was shortened by 6 bases and J by 4 bases, with 26 bases between the two germline ends. CDR1 is MNHEY and CDR2 is SVGEGT in the germline V gene. There are 18 residues in the CDR3.

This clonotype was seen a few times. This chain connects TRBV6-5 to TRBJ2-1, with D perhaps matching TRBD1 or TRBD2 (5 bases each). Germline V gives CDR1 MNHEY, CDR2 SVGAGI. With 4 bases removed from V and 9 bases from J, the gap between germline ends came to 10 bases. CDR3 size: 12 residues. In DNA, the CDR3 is TGTGCCAGCAGTTCAAGGGGACCTGAGCAGTTCTTC. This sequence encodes CASSSRGPEQFF.